Here is one T cell receptor beta chain with its context. Seattle participants joined during active infection and were tracked over time. These data originate in a study of blood T cell repertoires in COVID-19. Study-level information: Samples came from the United States, Italy and Spain, spanning acute and convalescent COVID-19.

Per the original data handling: Amplifying reference gene primers gave estimates of nucleated cell counts. Assay used: immunoSEQ multiplex PCR; TCRdb lists only in-frame clones, some missing. Clonal size and the V and J genes are those of that table, whereas D and trimming came from the DNA. Of over 150,000 clones in the sample, approximately 90% are singletons; the top ten hold 4.5% to 5%. Sequenced material: peripheral blood. This receptor was identified in a young man with COVID-19, enrolled during active disease.

The CDR3: CASSQASGSYEQYF. The CDR3 DNA reads TGTGCCAGCAGCCAAGCTAGCGGTTCCTACGAGCAGTACTTC. The chain combines TRBV3-1 (or the pseudogene TRBV3-2) with TRBJ2-7, with 7 positions matching TRBD2. Trimming at V came to 1 base and at J to 1 base, leaving 1 base not matched to a gene. In germline, CDR1 is LGHDT, CDR2 YNNKEL (reference sequence). The CDR3 is made up of 14 amino acids.